The 24 T cell receptor beta chains in this list originate from one sample, sequenced in a study of OX40 agonist ivuxolimab in advanced cancers. The receptor library was made with the immunoSEQ multiplex PCR assay. TCRdb mirrors the immuneACCESS table, restricted to in-frame sequences. Some clones are absent from its copies; in checked studies, under half trace to an unresolved V gene, and the reason for the others is unknown. The sample records around 74,000 clones, 80% to 95% of which are singletons. Approximately 0.56% of the sample is in the top ten clones. Here the sequenced sample was CD4+ or CD8+ T cells sorted from blood, taken in a trial of the OX40 agonist ivuxolimab. The receptors were sampled from an adult with an advanced solid tumor such as melanoma, head and neck, liver or kidney cancer.

The chain couples TRBV6-6 to TRBJ2-7; TRBD2 matches at 8 bases. J lost 3 bases, V lost 6 bases, and 7 bases had no gene match. The germline gives CDR1 MNHNY, CDR2 SVGAGI (reference sequence). This CDR3 comprises 14 residues. CDR3 residues: CASRTGTRHYEQYF. CDR3 bases: TGTGCCAGCAGGACCGGGACTAGGCACTACGAGCAGTACTTC.

V and J are TRBV5-5 and TRBJ2-7; maybe TRBD1 (5 bases). Trimming stripped 2 bases from V and 7 bases from J, with 16 bases between. The length of the CDR3 is 14 residues. Germline CDR1 and CDR2: SGHKS and YYEKEE (reference sequence). CDR3 loop: CASSLSGILREQYF. CDR3 sequence (DNA): TGTGCCAGCAGCTTATCAGGGATACTACGGGAGCAGTACTTC.

This clone was observed a single time. J is TRBJ1-6 and V is TRBV11-3, with 7 bases that match TRBD1. V shed 6 bases, J shed 9 bases, and the junction held 8 bases outside the gene matches. The germline gives CDR1 SGHNT, CDR2 YENEEA. This CDR3 region has 14 residues. The CDR3 spells CASSQRQGGSPLHF. The CDR3 DNA sequence: TGTGCCAGCAGTCAAAGACAGGGAGGTTCACCCCTCCACTTT.

This clone has more than one count but fewer than ten. The chain has TRBV21-1 and TRBJ1-5; TRBD1 is the table's D call, not checked against the DNA. TRBV21-1 is labeled a pseudogene. The CDR3 consists of 14 residues. The CDR3 loop is CASKQGPRNQPQHF. CDR3 nucleotides: TGTGCCAGCAAACAGGGGCCACGCAATCAGCCCCAGCATTTT.

This chain uses TRBV7-6 with TRBJ2-7; D possibly corresponds to TRBD2 (5 bases). CDR1 is SGHVS and CDR2 is FNYEAQ in the germline V gene. Deletions cut 1 base from V and 0 bases from J, with 10 bases between. The CDR3 has 15 amino acids. DNA for the CDR3: TGTGCCAGCAGCTTAGAAGCGGCCAGCTCCTACGAGCAGTACTTC. This encodes CASSLEAASSYEQYF.

The V gene is TRBV11-3, the J gene TRBJ2-7; a weak D match, TRBD2 (6 bases). The CDR3 has 17 amino acids. From germline, CDR1 is SGHNT and CDR2 YENEEA. Trimming shortened V by 0 bases and J by 5 bases, and 20 bases separated the two germline ends. In DNA, the CDR3 is TGTGCCAGCAGCTTAGAAATTGGTAGCGGATCCGCGAACGAGCAGTACTTC. The encoded protein is CASSLEIGSGSANEQYF. The full variable domain, in which reference TRBV11-3 and TRBJ2-7 provide the parts outside the CDR3, is EAGVVQSPRYKIIEKKQPVAFWCNPISGHNTLYWYLQNLGQGPELLIRYENEEAVDDSQLPKDRFSAERLKGVDSTLKIQPAELGDSAVYLCASSLEIGSGSANEQYFGPGTRLTVT.

The chain is built from TRBV5-5 and TRBJ1-1; perhaps TRBD1 as D (6 bases). The ends were cut back, 4 bases at V and 8 bases at J, with 12 bases in the middle. Germline loops: CDR1 SGHKS, CDR2 YYEKEE (reference sequence). The CDR3 totals 12 residues. The CDR3 protein is CASSQGQGEAFF. The CDR3 DNA reads TGTGCCAGCAGCCAGGGCCAGGGGGAAGCTTTCTTT.

In this sample, this clone turned up once. This chain uses TRBV19 with TRBJ2-3, with TRBD1 matching 12 bases. J was trimmed by 8 bases and V by 6 bases; bases with no gene match: 9. The CDR3 is 15 amino acids. The V gene's germline CDR1 is LNHDA and CDR2 SQIVND (reference sequence). CDR3 sequence (DNA): TGTGCCAGTAGCATCCCGGGACAGGGGGCGGGTACGCAGTATTTT. Translating it yields CASSIPGQGAGTQYF.

The V and J genes are TRBV30 and TRBJ2-2; D is uncertain. Germline V gene sequence: CDR1 GTSNPN, CDR2 SVGIG (reference sequence). CDR3 length: 12 amino acids. Deletions cut 3 bases from V and 4 bases from J, with 6 bases between. The CDR3 loop is CAWRVFTGELFF. Written as DNA, the CDR3 is TGTGCCTGGAGGGTTTTCACCGGGGAGCTGTTTTTT. Full variable domain (missing parts from reference TRBV30 and TRBJ2-2): SQTIHQWPATLVQPVGSPLSLECTVEGTSNPNLYWYRQAAGRGLQLLFYSVGIGQISSEVPQNLSASRPQDRQFILSSKKLLLSDSGFYLCAWRVFTGELFFGEGSRLTVL.

This chain joins TRBV6-6 and TRBJ1-3; 7 bases are shared with TRBD1. Germline V CDR1 and CDR2: MNHNY, SVGAGI (reference sequence). The trim removed 0 bases at V and 8 bases at J, leaving 7 bases unmatched. This CDR3 has 15 amino acids. Here the CDR3 DNA reads TGTGCCAGCAGTTACTCGATGAGCAGGGGGGACACCATATATTTT. Amino acid sequence: CASSYSMSRGDTIYF.

The rearrangement uses TRBV7-2 and TRBJ1-5; D is unclear. Germline V gene sequence: CDR1 SGHTA, CDR2 FQGNSA. The CDR3 runs 17 residues. V was trimmed by 2 bases and J by 3 bases, leaving 17 bases between them. The CDR3 DNA is TGTGCCAGCAGCTTAAGGGCGGTGGGCCGGAACAATCAGCCCCAGCATTTT. Its protein is CASSLRAVGRNNQPQHF.

The chain couples TRBV19 to TRBJ1-2; D possibly corresponds to TRBD1 (6 bases). The CDR3 covers 14 residues. Germline V gene lookup returns CDR1 LNHDA and CDR2 SQIVND (reference sequence). V was pared by 7 bases and J by 0 bases, with 12 bases between. CDR3 bases: TGTGCCAGTAAGAGGAGGGACACTAACTATGGCTACACCTTC. Its translation is CASKRRDTNYGYTF.

This chain links TRBV10-1 with TRBJ1-1; the match to TRBD1 covers 7 bases. The CDR3 is 14 amino acids. Germline V lookup: CDR1 WNHNN, CDR2 SYGVQD (reference sequence). V shed 3 bases, J shed 13 bases, and the junction held 14 bases outside the gene matches. The CDR3 DNA reads as TGCGCCAGCAGTGAACCCGGGACAGACCACCAAGTTTTCTTT. It specifies CASSEPGTDHQVFF.

V and J are TRBV7-6 and TRBJ2-2; tentative D call: TRBD2 (6 bases). CDR1 is SGHVS, CDR2 FNYEAQ, per germline. V was shortened by 2 bases and J by 6 bases, with 13 bases between the two germline ends. The CDR3 length is 15 residues. The CDR3 is CASSLFTGASGELFF. The CDR3 nucleotides read TGTGCCAGCAGCTTATTTACGGGAGCGTCCGGGGAGCTGTTTTTT.

The chain recombines TRBV7-9 with TRBJ1-2; D is ambiguous. There are 13 residues in the CDR3. The germline CDR1 and CDR2 sequences are SEHNR and FQNEAQ (reference sequence). V gave up 0 bases and J gave up 7 bases, with 9 bases separating them. The CDR3 DNA reads as TGTGCCAGCAGCTTAGCGATGGATTTTGGCTACACCTTC. Protein sequence: CASSLAMDFGYTF.

The V and J genes are TRBV7-9 and TRBJ2-5, with D possibly TRBD1 on 6 matching bases. Trimming shortened V by 5 bases and J by 1 base, and 14 bases separated the two germline ends. The V gene's germline CDR1 is SEHNR and CDR2 FQNEAQ (reference sequence). The CDR3 has 15 residues. The CDR3 is CASSPTGTFQETQYF. The CDR3, as DNA: TGTGCCAGCAGCCCAACTGGGACATTCCAAGAGACCCAGTACTTC.

The chain recombines TRBV4-3 with TRBJ2-7, with 13 positions matching TRBD2. V gave up 6 bases and J gave up 2 bases; unmatched junction bases: 4. This CDR3 spans 15 amino acids. CDR1 is LGHNA, CDR2 YSLEER, per germline. In DNA, the CDR3 is TGCGCCAGCAGAACTAGCGGGAGGGGTACCTACGAGCAGTACTTC. Residues: CASRTSGRGTYEQYF.

The chain employs TRBV18 and TRBJ1-1; a possible D gene is TRBD1 (5 bases). The CDR3 length is 14 residues. Trimming removed 2 bases at V and 2 bases at J, with 9 bases between. CDR1 and CDR2 (germline): KGHSH, LQKENI. The CDR3 coding sequence is TGTGCCAGCTCACCATGGGGGGAAAACACTGAAGCTTTCTTT. Amino acids: CASSPWGENTEAFF.

The chain employs TRBV14 and TRBJ2-7, with 8 nucleotides matching TRBD2. The CDR3 covers 18 residues. Unmatched junction bases numbered 14, after V lost 0 bases and J lost 4 bases. Germline CDR1 and CDR2: SGHDN and FVKESK. The CDR3 loop is CASSQEKGLGGRLYEQYF. CDR3 in DNA: TGTGCCAGCAGCCAAGAAAAGGGACTAGGCGGGAGGTTATACGAGCAGTACTTC.

The rearrangement links TRBV7-8 to TRBJ1-2; 9 bases line up with TRBD1. Germline trimming cut 4 bases from V and 6 bases from J; bases unmatched to any gene: 12. The CDR3 length is 16 residues. Germline V CDR1 and CDR2: SGHVS, FQNEAQ. DNA for the CDR3: TGTGCCAGCAGCTCCCGCCAGGACAGGGGTCAGAATGGCTACACCTTC. This sequence encodes CASSSRQDRGQNGYTF.

The gene calls are TRBV30 and TRBJ2-5; 13 bases are a match to TRBD2. The CDR3 is 16 residues long. The V gene's germline CDR1 is GTSNPN and CDR2 SVGIG (reference sequence). After removal of 4 bases from V and 5 bases from J, the junction contained 10 bases not matched to a gene. CDR3 in amino acids: CAWTRGLAGLVETQYF. The CDR3 DNA follows: TGTGCCTGGACCAGGGGACTAGCGGGACTGGTTGAGACCCAGTACTTC.

This chain uses TRBV10-3 with TRBJ1-2; no clear D. Per germline, CDR1 ENHRY and CDR2 SYGVKD. The CDR3 totals 12 residues. The ends were cut back, 7 bases at V and 8 bases at J, with 14 bases in the middle. CDR3 nucleotide sequence: TGTGCCATCAAGGTGGGAGAACTCGGCTACACCTTC. Translating gives CAIKVGELGYTF.

The chain carries TRBV5-1 and TRBJ2-5; 11 positions agree with TRBD2. Unmatched junction bases numbered 1, after V lost 3 bases and J lost 0 bases. The CDR3 consists of 15 residues. Germline V gene data show CDR1 as SGHRS and CDR2 as YFSETQ. The CDR3 bases are TGCGCCAGCAGCTCGACTAGCGGGGACCAAGAGACCCAGTACTTC. This translates into CASSSTSGDQETQYF.

This clone was counted once. This chain links TRBV19 with TRBJ2-5, with 11 bases identical to TRBD1. The end of the DNA fits TRBJ2-7 better, so the J call may be wrong. Germline loops: CDR1 LNHDA, CDR2 SQIVND (reference sequence). There are 14 residues in the CDR3. The CDR3 region has the DNA TGTGCCAGTAGTCCGGACAGGGGGCTCGACGAGCAGTACTTC. Its translation: CASSPDRGLDEQYF.